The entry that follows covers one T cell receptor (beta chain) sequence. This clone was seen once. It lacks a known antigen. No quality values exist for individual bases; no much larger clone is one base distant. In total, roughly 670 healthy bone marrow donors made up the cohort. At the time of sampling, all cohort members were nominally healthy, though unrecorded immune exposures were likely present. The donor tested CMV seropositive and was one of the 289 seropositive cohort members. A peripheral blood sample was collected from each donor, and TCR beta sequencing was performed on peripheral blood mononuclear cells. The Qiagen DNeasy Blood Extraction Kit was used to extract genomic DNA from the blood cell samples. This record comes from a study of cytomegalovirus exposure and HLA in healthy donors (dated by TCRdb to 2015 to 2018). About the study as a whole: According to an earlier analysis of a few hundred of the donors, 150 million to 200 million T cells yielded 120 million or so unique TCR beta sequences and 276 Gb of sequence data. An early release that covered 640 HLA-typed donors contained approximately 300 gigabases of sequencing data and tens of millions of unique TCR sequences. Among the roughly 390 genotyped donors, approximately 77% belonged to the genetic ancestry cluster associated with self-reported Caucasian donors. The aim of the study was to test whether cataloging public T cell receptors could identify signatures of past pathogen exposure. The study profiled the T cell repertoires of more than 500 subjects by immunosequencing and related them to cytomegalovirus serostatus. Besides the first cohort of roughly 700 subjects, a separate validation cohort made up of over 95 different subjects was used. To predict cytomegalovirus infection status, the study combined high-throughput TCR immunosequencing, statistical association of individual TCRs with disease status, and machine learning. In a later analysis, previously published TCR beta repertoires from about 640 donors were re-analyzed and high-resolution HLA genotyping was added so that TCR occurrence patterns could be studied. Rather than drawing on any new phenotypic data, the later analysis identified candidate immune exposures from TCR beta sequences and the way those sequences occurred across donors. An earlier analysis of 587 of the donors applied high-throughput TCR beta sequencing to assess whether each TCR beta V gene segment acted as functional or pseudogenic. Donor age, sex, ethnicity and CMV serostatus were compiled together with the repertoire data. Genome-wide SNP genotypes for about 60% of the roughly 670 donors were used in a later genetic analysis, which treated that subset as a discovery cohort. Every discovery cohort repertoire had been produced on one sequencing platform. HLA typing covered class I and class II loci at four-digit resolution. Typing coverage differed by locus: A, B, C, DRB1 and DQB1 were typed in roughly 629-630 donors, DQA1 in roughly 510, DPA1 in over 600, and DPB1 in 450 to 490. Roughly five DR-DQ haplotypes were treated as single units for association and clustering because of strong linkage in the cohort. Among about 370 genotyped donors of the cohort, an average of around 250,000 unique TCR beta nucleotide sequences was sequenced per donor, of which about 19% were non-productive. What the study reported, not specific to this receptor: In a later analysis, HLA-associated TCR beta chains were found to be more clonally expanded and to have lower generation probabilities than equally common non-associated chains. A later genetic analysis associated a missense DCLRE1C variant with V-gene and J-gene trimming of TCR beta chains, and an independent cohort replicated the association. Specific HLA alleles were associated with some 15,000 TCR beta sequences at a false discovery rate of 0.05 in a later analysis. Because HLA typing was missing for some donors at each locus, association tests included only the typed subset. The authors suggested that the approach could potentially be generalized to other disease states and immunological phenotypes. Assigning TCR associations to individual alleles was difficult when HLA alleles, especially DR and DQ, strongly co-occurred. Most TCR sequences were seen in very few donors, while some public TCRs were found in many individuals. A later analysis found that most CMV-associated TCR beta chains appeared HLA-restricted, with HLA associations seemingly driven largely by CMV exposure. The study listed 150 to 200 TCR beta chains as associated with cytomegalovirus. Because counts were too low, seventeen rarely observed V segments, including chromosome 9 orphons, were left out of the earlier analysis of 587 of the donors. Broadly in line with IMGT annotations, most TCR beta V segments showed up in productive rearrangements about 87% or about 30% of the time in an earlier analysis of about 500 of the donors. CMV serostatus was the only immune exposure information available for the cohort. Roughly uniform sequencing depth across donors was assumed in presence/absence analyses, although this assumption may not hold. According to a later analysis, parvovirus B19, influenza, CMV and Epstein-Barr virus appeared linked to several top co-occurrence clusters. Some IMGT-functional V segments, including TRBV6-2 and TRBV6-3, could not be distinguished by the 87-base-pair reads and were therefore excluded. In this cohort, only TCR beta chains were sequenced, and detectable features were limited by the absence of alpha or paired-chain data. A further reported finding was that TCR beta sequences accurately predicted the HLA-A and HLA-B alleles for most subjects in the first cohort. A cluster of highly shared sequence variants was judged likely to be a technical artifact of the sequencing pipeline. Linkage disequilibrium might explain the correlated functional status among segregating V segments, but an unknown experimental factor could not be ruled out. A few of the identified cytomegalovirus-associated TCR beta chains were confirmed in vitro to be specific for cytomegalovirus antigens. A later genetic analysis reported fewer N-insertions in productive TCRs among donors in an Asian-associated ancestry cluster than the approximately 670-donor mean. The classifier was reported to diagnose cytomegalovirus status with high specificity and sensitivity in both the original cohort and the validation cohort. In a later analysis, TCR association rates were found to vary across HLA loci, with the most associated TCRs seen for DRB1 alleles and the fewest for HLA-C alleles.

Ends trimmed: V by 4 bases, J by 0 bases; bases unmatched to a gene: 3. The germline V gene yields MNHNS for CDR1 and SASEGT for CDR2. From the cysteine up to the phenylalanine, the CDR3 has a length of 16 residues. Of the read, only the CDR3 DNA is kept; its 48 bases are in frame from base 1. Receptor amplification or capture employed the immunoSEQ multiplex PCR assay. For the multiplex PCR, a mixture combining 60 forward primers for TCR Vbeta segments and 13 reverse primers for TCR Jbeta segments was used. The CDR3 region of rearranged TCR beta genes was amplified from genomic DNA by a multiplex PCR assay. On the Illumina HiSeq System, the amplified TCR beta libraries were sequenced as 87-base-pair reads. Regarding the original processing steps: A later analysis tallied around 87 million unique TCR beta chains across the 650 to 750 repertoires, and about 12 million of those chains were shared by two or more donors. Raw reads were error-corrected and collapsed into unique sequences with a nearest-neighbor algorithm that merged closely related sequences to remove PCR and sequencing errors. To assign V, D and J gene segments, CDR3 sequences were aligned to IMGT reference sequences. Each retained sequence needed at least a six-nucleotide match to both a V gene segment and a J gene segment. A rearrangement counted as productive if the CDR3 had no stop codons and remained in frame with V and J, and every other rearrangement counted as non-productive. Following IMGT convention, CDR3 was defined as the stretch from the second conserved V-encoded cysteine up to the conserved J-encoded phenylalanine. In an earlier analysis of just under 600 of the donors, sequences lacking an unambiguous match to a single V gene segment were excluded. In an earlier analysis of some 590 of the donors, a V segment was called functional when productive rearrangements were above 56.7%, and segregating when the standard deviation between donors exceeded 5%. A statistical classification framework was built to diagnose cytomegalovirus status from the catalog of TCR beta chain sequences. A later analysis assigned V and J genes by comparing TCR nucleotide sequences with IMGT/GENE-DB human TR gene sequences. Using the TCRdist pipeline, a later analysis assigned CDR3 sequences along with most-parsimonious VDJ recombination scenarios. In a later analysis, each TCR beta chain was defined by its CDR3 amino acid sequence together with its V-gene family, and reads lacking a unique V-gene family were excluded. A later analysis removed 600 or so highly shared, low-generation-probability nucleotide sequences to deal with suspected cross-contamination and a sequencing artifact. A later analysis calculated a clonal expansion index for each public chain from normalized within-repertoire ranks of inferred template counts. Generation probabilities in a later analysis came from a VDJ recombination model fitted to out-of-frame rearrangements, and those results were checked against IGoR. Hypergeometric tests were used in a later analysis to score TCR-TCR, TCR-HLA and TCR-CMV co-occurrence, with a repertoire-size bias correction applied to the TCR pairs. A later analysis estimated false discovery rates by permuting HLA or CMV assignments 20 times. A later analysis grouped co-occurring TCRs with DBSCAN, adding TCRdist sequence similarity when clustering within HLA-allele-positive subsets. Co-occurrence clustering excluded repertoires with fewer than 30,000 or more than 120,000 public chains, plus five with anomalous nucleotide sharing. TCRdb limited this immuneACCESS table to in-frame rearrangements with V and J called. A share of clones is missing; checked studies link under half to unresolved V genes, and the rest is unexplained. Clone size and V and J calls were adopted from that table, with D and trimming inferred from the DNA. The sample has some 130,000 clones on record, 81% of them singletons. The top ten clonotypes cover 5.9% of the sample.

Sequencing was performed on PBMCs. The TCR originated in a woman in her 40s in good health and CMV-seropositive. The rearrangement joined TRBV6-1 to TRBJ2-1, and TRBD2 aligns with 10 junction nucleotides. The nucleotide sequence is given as TGTGCCAGCAGTGTTAGCGGGGGGAGCTCCTACAATGAGCAGTTCTTC. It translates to CASSVSGGSSYNEQFF.